Listed below are T cell receptor beta chains from one sample, sequenced in a study of blood T cell repertoires in COVID-19. Sequencing used immunoSEQ multiplex PCR; TCRdb keeps in-frame clones, though not all of them. Of nearly 300,000 clones in the sample, around 84% were seen once. The sequencing input was peripheral blood. The receptors here all came from a human donor with COVID-19, enrolled during active disease. The donor label of this sample is uncertain. CDR3s include the opening cysteine and the closing phenylalanine or tryptophan.

cdr3_aa	j_call	v_call
CASRGGEISGNTIYF	TRBJ1-3	TRBV6-5
CASSKEASGDNEQFF	TRBJ2-1	TRBV2
CASSPGGSPYEQFF	TRBJ2-1	TRBV5-4
CAISERQGGTNIQYF	TRBJ2-4	TRBV10-3
CASSLVLGLAGGNRETQYF	TRBJ2-5	TRBV5-4
CACTGTGGGETQYF	TRBJ2-5	TRBV30
CASSSTLASTDTQYF	TRBJ2-3	TRBV11-2
CASSSPKQGDEKLFF	TRBJ1-4	TRBV19
CASVRGNEKLFF	TRBJ1-4	TRBV7-9
CASSPPSQGTYTEAFF	TRBJ1-1	TRBV18
CASTQGTSGRGEQYF	TRBJ2-7	TRBV6-5
CASTSLQGQSNQPQHF	TRBJ1-5	TRBV2
CASGQTGVSPLHF	TRBJ1-6	TRBV14
CASSLAGTSGGNEKLFF	TRBJ1-4	TRBV6-6
CASSILLRQGVADTQYF	TRBJ2-3	TRBV19
CASSEALLDIKRAFF	TRBJ1-1	TRBV2
CATSRLTATNEKLFF	TRBJ1-4	TRBV15
CASSLVPEGRSYEQYF	TRBJ2-7	TRBV5-1
CAWKTSGRVFEQFF	-	TRBV30
CASSSWTENTEAFF	TRBJ1-1	TRBV19
CAWSAGFAVETQYF	TRBJ2-5	TRBV30
CASSSRKSGYGNTIYF	TRBJ1-3	TRBV11-3
CASSEGLLGYGYTF	TRBJ1-2	TRBV25-1
CASGPGQGPLGYTF	TRBJ1-2	TRBV12-5
CAWRRDRHNEQFF	TRBJ2-1	TRBV30
CASTLGQGNQPQHF	TRBJ1-5	TRBV19
CASSGLGTGGNSPLHF	TRBJ1-6	TRBV9
CASSPRQGAADTQYF	TRBJ2-3	TRBV11-3
CASRDGTSGRPGTDTQYF	TRBJ2-3	TRBV10-2